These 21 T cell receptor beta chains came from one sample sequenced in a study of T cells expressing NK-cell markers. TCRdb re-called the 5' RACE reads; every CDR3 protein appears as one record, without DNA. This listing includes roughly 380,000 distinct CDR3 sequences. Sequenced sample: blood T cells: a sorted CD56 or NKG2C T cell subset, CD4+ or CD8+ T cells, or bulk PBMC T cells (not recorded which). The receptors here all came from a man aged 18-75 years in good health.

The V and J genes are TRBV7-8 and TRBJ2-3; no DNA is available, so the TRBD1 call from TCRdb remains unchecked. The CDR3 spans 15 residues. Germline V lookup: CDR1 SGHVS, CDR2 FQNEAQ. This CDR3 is CASSLVRGQKDTQYF.

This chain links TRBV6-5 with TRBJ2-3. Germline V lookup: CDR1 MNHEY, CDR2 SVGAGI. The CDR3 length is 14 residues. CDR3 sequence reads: CASRLSGATDTQYF.

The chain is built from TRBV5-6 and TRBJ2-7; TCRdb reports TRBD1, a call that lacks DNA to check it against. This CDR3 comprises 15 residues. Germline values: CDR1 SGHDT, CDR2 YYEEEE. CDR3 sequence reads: CASSLNRGSSYEQYF.

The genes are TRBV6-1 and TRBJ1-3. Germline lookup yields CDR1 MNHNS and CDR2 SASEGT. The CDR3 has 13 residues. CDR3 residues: CASRVGQQGAIYF.

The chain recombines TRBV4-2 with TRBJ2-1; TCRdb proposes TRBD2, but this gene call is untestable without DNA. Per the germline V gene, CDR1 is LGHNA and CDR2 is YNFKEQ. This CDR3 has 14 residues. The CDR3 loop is CASSQERRGYEQFF.

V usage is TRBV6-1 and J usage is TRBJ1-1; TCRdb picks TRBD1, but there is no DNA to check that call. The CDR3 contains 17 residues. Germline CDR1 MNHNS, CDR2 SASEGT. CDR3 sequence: CASRLSRDRVRNTEAFF.

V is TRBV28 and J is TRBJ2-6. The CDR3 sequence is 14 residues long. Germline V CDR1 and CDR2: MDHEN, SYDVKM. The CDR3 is CASSFVGGANVLTF.

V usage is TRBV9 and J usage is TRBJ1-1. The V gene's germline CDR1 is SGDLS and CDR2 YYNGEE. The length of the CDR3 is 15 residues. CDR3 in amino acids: CASSVDTLLNTEAFF.

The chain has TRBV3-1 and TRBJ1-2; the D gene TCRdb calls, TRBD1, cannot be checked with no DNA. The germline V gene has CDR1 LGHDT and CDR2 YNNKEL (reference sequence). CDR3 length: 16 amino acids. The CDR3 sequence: CASSQVGAFANYGYTF.

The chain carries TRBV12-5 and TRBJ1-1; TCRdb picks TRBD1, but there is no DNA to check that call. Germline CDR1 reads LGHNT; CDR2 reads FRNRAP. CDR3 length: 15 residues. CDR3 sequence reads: CASGLVPDRNTEAFF.

The CDR3 region is CASSGWGTLNEKLFF. The V call is TRBV5-1, the J call TRBJ1-4; TCRdb lists TRBD1, though no DNA is available to test this call. The germline V gene encodes CDR1 SGHRS and CDR2 YFSETQ. This CDR3 has 15 residues.

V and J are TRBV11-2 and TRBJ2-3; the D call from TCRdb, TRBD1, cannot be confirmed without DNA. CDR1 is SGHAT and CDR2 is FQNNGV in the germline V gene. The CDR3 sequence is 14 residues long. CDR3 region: CASSLDTGTGVQYF.

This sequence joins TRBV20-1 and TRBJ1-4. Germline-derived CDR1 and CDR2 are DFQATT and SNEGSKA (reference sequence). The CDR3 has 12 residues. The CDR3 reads CSARDSTEKLFF.

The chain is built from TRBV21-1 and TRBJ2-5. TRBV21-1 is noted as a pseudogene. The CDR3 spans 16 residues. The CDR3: CASSKGEAGDQETQYF.

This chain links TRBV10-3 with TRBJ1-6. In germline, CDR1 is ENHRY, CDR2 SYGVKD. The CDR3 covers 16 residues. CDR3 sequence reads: CAISEAAGVYNSPLHF.

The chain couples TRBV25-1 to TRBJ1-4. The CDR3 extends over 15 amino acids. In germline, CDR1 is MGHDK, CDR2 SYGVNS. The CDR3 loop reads CASSELGTGDEKLFF.

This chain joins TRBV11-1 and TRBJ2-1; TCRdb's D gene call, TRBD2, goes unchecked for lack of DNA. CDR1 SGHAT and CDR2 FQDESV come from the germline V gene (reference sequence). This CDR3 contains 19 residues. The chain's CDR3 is CASSLLGLAGGNSYNEQFF.

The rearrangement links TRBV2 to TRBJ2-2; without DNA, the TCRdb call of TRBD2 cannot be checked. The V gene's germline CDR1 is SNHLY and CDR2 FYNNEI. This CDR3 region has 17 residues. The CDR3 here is CASSDWSPAGNTGELFF.

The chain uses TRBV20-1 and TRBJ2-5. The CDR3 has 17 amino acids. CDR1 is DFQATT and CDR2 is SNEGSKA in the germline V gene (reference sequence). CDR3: CSARDPNRWPDRETQYF.

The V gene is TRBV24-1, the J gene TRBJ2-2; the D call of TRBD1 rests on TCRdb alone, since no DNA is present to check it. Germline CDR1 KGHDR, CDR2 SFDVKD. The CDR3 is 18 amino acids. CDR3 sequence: CATSDDRGPKLRTGELFF.

CDR3 in amino acids: CASRDRGYDGYTF. The chain combines TRBV6-1 with TRBJ1-2; the TCRdb D gene call, TRBD1, has no DNA to confirm it. The length of the CDR3 is 13 residues. The germline V gene has CDR1 MNHNS and CDR2 SASEGT.